Following are 20 T cell receptor beta chains from one sample sequenced in a study of long-term antiretroviral therapy in people with HIV (dated 2022 in TCRdb). Sequencing of the TRB variable region was done with the immunoSEQ hsTCRB v3.0 assay at survey level resolution. What TCRdb holds here is the immuneACCESS table cut down to in-frame rearrangements. Part of the clones is not present; checked against another copy, under half of the missing clones reflect an unresolved V gene, and the others are unexplained. The sample table records tens of thousands of clones; 75% to 85% of these occur just once. The ten largest clones add up to 10% to 15% of the sample. This specimen consisted of unsorted PBMCs, obtained 0.3 years after starting antiretroviral therapy. Receptors originate from a man aged 18 to 30 with HIV.

The chain has TRBV6-5 and TRBJ1-2; D perhaps matches TRBD1 (5 bases). Trimming cost V 5 bases and J 7 bases, with 11 bases left between them. Per the germline V gene, CDR1 is MNHEY and CDR2 is SVGAGI. This CDR3 has 12 residues. The CDR3 DNA reads TGTGCCAGCAGTCCCGGGACTTCTGGCTACACCTTC. This translates into CASSPGTSGYTF.

V and J are TRBV18 and TRBJ2-1; 10 bases match TRBD1. The CDR3 sequence is 16 residues long. CDR1 is KGHSH and CDR2 is LQKENI in the germline V gene. V lost 2 bases to trimming and J lost 8 bases; unmatched junction nucleotides: 9. The CDR3 bases are TGTGCCAGCTCACCAAGGGACAGGGGCGCCCCGCATGAGCAGTTCTTC. This encodes CASSPRDRGAPHEQFF. Together with reference TRBV18 and TRBJ2-1, the CDR3 gives the full variable domain: NAGVMQNPRHLVRRRGQEARLRCSPMKGHSHVYWYRQLPEEGLKFMVYLQKENIIDESGMPKERFSAEFPKEGPSILRIQQVVRGDSAAYFCASSPRDRGAPHEQFFGPGTRLTVL.

This clone has a single count. The chain carries TRBV4-1 and TRBJ2-7; no clear D gene. The germline V gene has CDR1 MGHRA and CDR2 YSYEKL. The CDR3 extends over 19 amino acids. Trimming took off 0 bases at V and 5 bases at J, with 26 bases between the two ends. The CDR3 loop reads CASSQEPRKGHTFVDEQYF. CDR3 nucleotide sequence: TGCGCCAGCAGCCAAGAACCACGAAAGGGCCATACTTTTGTGGACGAGCAGTACTTC.

The gene calls are TRBV28 and TRBJ1-2; 10 bases agree with TRBD1. Germline V CDR1 and CDR2: MDHEN, SYDVKM. The J segment lost 4 bases and the V segment lost 11 bases, leaving 7 bases of the junction unmatched. CDR3 length: 13 amino acids. CDR3 nucleotides: TGTGCCGGGGGGGACAGGGGATCCTATGGCTACACCTTC. It yields the protein CAGGDRGSYGYTF.

Regarding this clone: At one end the junction does not follow the germline gene, possibly because of a read error. The J gene is TRBJ2-5, the V gene TRBV6-6; 8 positions agree with TRBD1. The length of the CDR3 is 14 residues. Germline V gives CDR1 MNHNY, CDR2 SVGAGI (reference sequence). Here the CDR3 DNA reads TGTGCCAGCTCGTCGAGACAGGGGAAAGAGGCCCAGTACTTC. It codes for CASSSRQGKEAQYF.

V gene TRBV5-6 combines with J gene TRBJ2-1; D gene unclear. V lost 0 bases and J lost 7, with 5 bases in between. Germline V gene sequence: CDR1 SGHDT, CDR2 YYEEEE. The CDR3 runs 12 residues. Here the CDR3 reads CASSLGRNEQFF. The CDR3 coding sequence is TGTGCCAGCAGCTTGGGAAGGAATGAGCAGTTCTTC.

This clone was found a few times. The chain links TRBV5-8 to TRBJ2-1; 10 bases are shared with TRBD2. V shed 4 bases and J 4 bases; nucleotides not matched to a gene: 5. The CDR3 spans 15 residues. From germline, CDR1 is SGHTS and CDR2 YDEGEE. CDR3: CASSHGLAAYNEQFF. DNA for the CDR3: TGTGCCAGCAGCCACGGACTAGCGGCTTACAATGAGCAGTTCTTC.

In its sample, this clone was seen once. The genes are TRBV11-2 and TRBJ2-7; TRBD2 matches 9 bases. CDR1 is SGHAT and CDR2 is FQNNGV in the germline V gene. V dropped 5 bases and J dropped 0; count of bases not matched to a gene: 5. There are 15 residues in the CDR3. CDR3 protein: CASSPWTSASYEQYF. The CDR3 region has the DNA TGTGCCAGCAGCCCGTGGACTAGCGCCTCCTACGAGCAGTACTTC.

This chain uses TRBV11-1 with TRBJ2-7, with a tentative D call TRBD1 (6 bases). The ends were cut back, 2 bases at V and 2 bases at J, with 10 bases in the middle. CDR3 length: 14 amino acids. Germline assignment: CDR1 SGHAT and CDR2 FQDESV (reference sequence). In DNA form, the CDR3 reads TGTGCCAGCAGCTTACGCGGACAGACCTACGAGCAGTACTTC. Translating gives CASSLRGQTYEQYF. Full variable domain (remainder filled in from reference TRBV11-1 and TRBJ2-7): EAEVAQSPRYKITEKSQAVAFWCDPISGHATLYWYRQILGQGPELLVQFQDESVVDDSQLPKDRFSAERLKGVDSTLKIQPAELGDSAMYLCASSLRGQTYEQYFGPGTRLTVT.

The chain couples TRBV7-2 to TRBJ2-1, with 7 positions matching TRBD1. The V and J ends lost 4 bases and 7 bases, in that order; junction bases with no gene match: 7. CDR1 and CDR2 (germline): SGHTA, FQGNSA. The CDR3 sequence is 14 residues long. CDR3 coding DNA: TGTGCCAGCAGCTCGAACTCAGGGGGAAATGAGCAGTTCTTC. This translates into CASSSNSGGNEQFF.

This clone has only one observation. CDR3 nucleotide sequence: TGTGCCAGCAGCCCGACTAGCGGAACCCAAGAGACCCAGTACTTC. This encodes CASSPTSGTQETQYF. This sequence joins TRBV7-6 and TRBJ2-5; 9 bases match TRBD2. The germline CDR1 and CDR2 sequences are SGHVS and FNYEAQ. V lost 5 bases, J lost 1 base, and 5 bases stayed unmatched. The CDR3 contains 15 residues.

The gene calls are TRBV6-1 and TRBJ2-1, with TRBD2 as a possible D gene (5 bases). CDR3 length: 14 amino acids. Per the germline V gene, CDR1 is MNHNS and CDR2 is SASEGT. Trimming pared 2 bases from V and 6 bases from J, leaving 11 bases between. This CDR3 is CASSERGGSNEQFF. The CDR3 region has the DNA TGTGCCAGCAGTGAACGGGGTGGGAGCAATGAGCAGTTCTTC.

The CDR3 nucleotides are TGCGCCAGCAGAGGGGGCGATGATCAGCCCCAGCATTTT. Amino acid sequence: CASRGGDDQPQHF. The rearrangement joins TRBV5-1 to TRBJ1-5; 7 nucleotides align to TRBD1. V lost 5 bases, J lost 5 bases, and 4 bases stayed unmatched. This CDR3 comprises 13 residues. Germline V gene lookup returns CDR1 SGHRS and CDR2 YFSETQ. Complete variable domain (other parts from reference TRBV5-1 and TRBJ1-5): KAGVTQTPRYLIKTRGQQVTLSCSPISGHRSVSWYQQTPGQGLQFLFEYFSETQRNKGNFPGRFSGRQFSNSRSEMNVSTLELGDSALYLCASRGGDDQPQHFGDGTRLSIL.

V is TRBV19 and J is TRBJ2-7; 7 bases match TRBD1. CDR3 length equals 15 residues. Germline CDR1 reads LNHDA; CDR2 reads SQIVND (reference sequence). J gave up 3 bases and V 3 bases, and 8 bases lay outside the gene matches. This CDR3 is CASSIATGTDYEQYF. The CDR3 DNA sequence: TGTGCCAGTAGTATTGCTACCGGGACAGACTACGAGCAGTACTTC.

In DNA form, the CDR3 reads TGTGCCAGTAGTATCGGCTCAGGGGAGCACGAGCAGTACTTC. Encoded protein: CASSIGSGEHEQYF. The J gene is TRBJ2-7, the V gene TRBV19; possibly TRBD1 for D (6 bases). There are 14 residues in the CDR3. CDR1 is LNHDA, CDR2 SQIVND, per germline (reference sequence). Between the trimmed V and J ends, which lost 3 bases and 5 bases, there was a span of 14 bases.

This clone was counted only a few times. V usage is TRBV4-1 and J usage is TRBJ2-7, with D possibly TRBD2 on 6 matching bases. The CDR3 has 14 residues. V was cut by 4 bases and J by 0 bases, with 10 bases left in between. CDR1 is MGHRA, CDR2 YSYEKL, per germline. In DNA form, the CDR3 reads TGCGCCAGCAGCCGAACGGGGGACTCCTACGAGCAGTACTTC. Translation gives CASSRTGDSYEQYF.

This clone was observed a single time. This chain links TRBV10-1 with TRBJ1-1, with a weak D call TRBD1 (5 bases). The CDR3 spans 13 residues. V was pared by 4 bases and J by 1 base, with 7 bases between. Germline assignment: CDR1 WNHNN and CDR2 SYGVQD (reference sequence). CDR3 coding DNA: TGCGCCAGCAGTGGACAGAAGAACACTGAAGCTTTCTTT. This sequence encodes CASSGQKNTEAFF.

Notes on this clone: The junction differs from germline at one of its ends, possibly a read error. This chain connects TRBV7-8 to TRBJ2-1; no definite D call. Germline-derived CDR1 and CDR2 are SGHVS and FQNEAQ. CDR3 length: 12 residues. In DNA form, the CDR3 reads TGTGCCAGCAGCTCGCTCGGACCCCGAGTCATCTTC. It codes for CASSSLGPRVIF.

The chain couples TRBV2 to TRBJ2-5, with 9 bases identical to TRBD1. V lost 6 bases to trimming and J lost 3 bases; unmatched junction nucleotides: 2. Germline loops: CDR1 SNHLY, CDR2 FYNNEI. This CDR3 is built from 13 residues. As DNA, the CDR3 is TGTGCCAGCAGAAGGGACAGGGAAGAGACCCAGTACTTC. This translates into CASRRDREETQYF. The full variable domain, with the rest looked up from reference TRBV2 and TRBJ2-5, is EPEVTQTPSHQVTQMGQEVILRCVPISNHLYFYWYRQILGQKVEFLVSFYNNEISEKSEIFDDQFSVERPDGSNFTLKIRSTKLEDSAMYFCASRRDREETQYFGPGTRLLVL.

The rearrangement uses TRBV9 and TRBJ1-2; no definite D call. The CDR3 contains 15 residues. V lost 0 bases and J 8 bases, leaving 17 bases between the germline ends. Germline lookup yields CDR1 SGDLS and CDR2 YYNGEE. The CDR3 DNA follows: TGTGCCAGCAGCGTAGATGGAAAAAGCCTCGGAGGCTACACCTTC. It codes for CASSVDGKSLGGYTF.